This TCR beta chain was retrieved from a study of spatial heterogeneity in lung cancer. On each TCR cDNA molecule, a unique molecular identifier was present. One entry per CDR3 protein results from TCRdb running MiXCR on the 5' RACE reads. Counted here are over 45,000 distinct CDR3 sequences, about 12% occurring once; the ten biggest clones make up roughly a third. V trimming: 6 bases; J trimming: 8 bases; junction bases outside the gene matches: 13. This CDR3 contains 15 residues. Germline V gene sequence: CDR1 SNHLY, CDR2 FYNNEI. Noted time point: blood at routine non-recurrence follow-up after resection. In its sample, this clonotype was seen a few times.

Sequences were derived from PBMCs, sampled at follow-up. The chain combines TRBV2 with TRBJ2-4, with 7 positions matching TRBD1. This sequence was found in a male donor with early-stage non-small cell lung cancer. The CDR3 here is CASRNSGTQGDIQYF. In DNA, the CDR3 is TGTGCCAGCAGGAACAGCGGCACTCAGGGGGACATTCAGTACTTC.